This record looks at one T cell receptor (beta chain) sequence and its context. Clones were sequenced by immunoSEQ multiplex PCR, and TCRdb holds only the in-frame ones, with some missing. This sample has 200,000 to 300,000 clones, with 82% found just once. This sample was included in a study of blood T cell repertoires in COVID-19. The junction had 8 bases not matched to a gene; V was cut back by 5 bases and J by 6 bases. CDR3 size: 15 residues. Per germline, CDR1 SEHNR and CDR2 FQNEAQ (reference sequence). The sample taken for sequencing was peripheral blood. The TCR was taken from a woman between 55 and 75 years old with active or convalescent COVID-19. The chain joins TRBV7-9 to TRBJ2-2; 8 bases agree with TRBD1. CDR3 residues: CASSPQTGAAGELFF. The DNA of the CDR3 is TGTGCCAGCAGCCCCCAGACAGGGGCGGCCGGGGAGCTGTTTTTT.